This is a list of T cell receptor beta chains from one sample in a study of blood T cell repertoires in COVID-19. TCRdb's table, derived via immunoSEQ multiplex PCR, lists solely in-frame clones and lacks some. The sample consists of hundreds of thousands of clones, roughly nine tenths of them appearing once. Specimen: peripheral blood. The receptors here all came from a woman in her fifties or sixties with COVID-19, enrolled during active disease. Each CDR3 is given with its conserved first and last residue. Fields, in order: V gene, J gene, D gene, clone size, CDR3 protein, CDR3 DNA. D genes are given only for firm matches. Size values are once, few and many counts, or a class for expanded clones, and some rows have none.

v_gene: TRBV30
j_gene: TRBJ1-1
d_gene: TRBD1
abundance: .
CDR3aa: CAWSVRYRTGAVNTEAFF
CDR3nt: TGTGCCTGGAGTGTACGGTACCGGACAGGGGCCGTAAACACTGAAGCTTTCTTT

v_gene: TRBV6-5
j_gene: TRBJ2-5
d_gene: TRBD2
abundance: .
CDR3aa: CASSYRGLGETQYF
CDR3nt: TGTGCCAGCAGTTACCGGGGACTAGGAGAGACCCAGTACTTC

v_gene: TRBV2
j_gene: TRBJ1-5
d_gene: TRBD1
abundance: few
CDR3aa: CASNQGGQPQHF
CDR3nt: TGTGCCAGCAATCAGGGGGGCCAGCCCCAGCATTTT

v_gene: TRBV5-1
j_gene: TRBJ1-3
d_gene: .
abundance: .
CDR3aa: CASSLERGTGNTIYF
CDR3nt: TGCGCCAGCAGCTTGGAGCGCGGCACTGGAAACACCATATATTTT

v_gene: TRBV15
j_gene: TRBJ2-3
d_gene: .
abundance: .
CDR3aa: CATSAGTQSTDTQYF
CDR3nt: TGTGCCACCAGCGCCGGGACTCAGAGCACAGATACGCAGTATTTT

v_gene: TRBV24-1
j_gene: TRBJ2-7
d_gene: .
abundance: .
CDR3aa: CATSVVGADEQYF
CDR3nt: TGTGCCACCAGTGTCGTAGGGGCTGACGAGCAGTACTTC

v_gene: TRBV18
j_gene: TRBJ2-7
d_gene: TRBD1
abundance: .
CDR3aa: CASSPARAQGDEQYF
CDR3nt: TGTGCCAGCTCACCAGCACGAGCGCAGGGGGACGAGCAGTACTTC

v_gene: TRBV2
j_gene: TRBJ1-5
d_gene: .
abundance: .
CDR3aa: CASSAYRELVQPQHF
CDR3nt: TGTGCCAGCAGTGCCTACCGTGAATTGGTCCAGCCCCAGCATTTT

v_gene: TRBV2
j_gene: TRBJ2-2
d_gene: .
abundance: .
CDR3aa: CASRDYANTGELFF
CDR3nt: TGTGCCAGCAGGGACTACGCGAACACCGGGGAGCTGTTTTTT

v_gene: TRBV3-1/TRBV3-2
j_gene: TRBJ2-7
d_gene: .
abundance: .
CDR3aa: CASLGRSYEQYF
CDR3nt: TGTGCCAGCCTGGGCAGATCCTACGAGCAGTACTTC

v_gene: TRBV18
j_gene: TRBJ2-3
d_gene: .
abundance: .
CDR3aa: CASSPVGRTDTQYF
CDR3nt: TGTGCCAGCTCACCGGTCGGGAGAACAGATACGCAGTATTTT

v_gene: TRBV6-6
j_gene: TRBJ2-3
d_gene: .
abundance: .
CDR3aa: CASRDSKANTQYF
CDR3nt: TGTGCCAGCAGGGACTCCAAGGCCAATACGCAGTATTTT

v_gene: TRBV24-1
j_gene: TRBJ2-2
d_gene: .
abundance: few
CDR3aa: CATSGESTGELFF
CDR3nt: TGTGCCACCAGTGGAGAGTCCACCGGGGAGCTGTTTTTT

v_gene: TRBV30
j_gene: TRBJ1-1
d_gene: .
abundance: .
CDR3aa: CAWSVRGAARAFF
CDR3nt: TGTGCCTGGAGTGTACGGGGGGCGGCCCGGGCTTTCTTT

v_gene: TRBV9
j_gene: TRBJ2-2
d_gene: TRBD1
abundance: .
CDR3aa: CASRGTGVTGELFF
CDR3nt: TGTGCCAGCAGGGGGACAGGGGTCACCGGGGAGCTGTTTTTT

v_gene: TRBV7-8
j_gene: TRBJ1-5
d_gene: TRBD1
abundance: .
CDR3aa: CASSIRADRGWRNQPQHF
CDR3nt: TGTGCCAGCAGCATAAGGGCCGACAGGGGTTGGCGCAATCAGCCCCAGCATTTT

v_gene: TRBV6-6
j_gene: TRBJ1-5
d_gene: TRBD1
abundance: .
CDR3aa: CASSGGQLNQPQHF
CDR3nt: TGTGCCAGCAGTGGGGGACAGCTCAATCAGCCCCAGCATTTT